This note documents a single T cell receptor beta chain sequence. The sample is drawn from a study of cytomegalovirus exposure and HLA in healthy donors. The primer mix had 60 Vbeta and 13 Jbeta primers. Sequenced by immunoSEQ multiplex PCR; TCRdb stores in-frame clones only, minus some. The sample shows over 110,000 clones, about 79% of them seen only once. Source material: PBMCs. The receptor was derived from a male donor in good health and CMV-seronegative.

CDR3 nucleotide sequence: TGTGCCAGCAGCCGGGGACAGAACACTGAAGCTTTCTTT. Translating it yields CASSRGQNTEAFF. The rearrangement links TRBV7-9 to TRBJ1-1, with a possible D match to TRBD1 (6 bases). The CDR3 loop spans 13 amino acids. V gave up 5 bases and J gave up 1 base, with 8 bases separating them. The germline CDR1 and CDR2 sequences are SEHNR and FQNEAQ (reference sequence).